This entry is about one T cell receptor (beta chain). Its antigen is currently unknown. PBMCs, the starting material, were the source of sorted CD4+ and CD8+ T cells. Sequencing templates came from extracted RNA that was reverse transcribed into cDNA. Sequencing was performed with immunoSEQ multiplex PCR; in TCRdb, only in-frame clones are kept and a portion is missing. Among about 200,000 clones, 50% to 60% were seen once, and the ten largest hold less than 0.6%. This record belongs to a study of CD8+ T cells in alopecia areata. The study, taken as a whole, reports: Scalp sequencing captures resident alphabeta T cells of normal skin too.

The CDR3 is 16 amino acids. Germline CDR1 is SGDLS and CDR2 is YYNGEE. V dropped 0 bases and J dropped 6 bases, with 17 bases sitting between them. The sequencing here drew on CD4+ T cells sorted from blood, taken at week 0. The chain links TRBV9 to TRBJ2-3, with D perhaps matching TRBD2 (6 bases). The receptor was isolated from a human donor with alopecia areata. CDR3 loop: CASSVGTLGGRDTQYF. In DNA, the CDR3 is TGTGCCAGCAGCGTAGGGACTCTTGGAGGGAGGGATACGCAGTATTTT.